These 26 T cell receptor beta chains were all obtained from the same sample, sequenced in a study of blood T cell repertoires in COVID-19. Produced via immunoSEQ multiplex PCR; TCRdb's table is partial and in-frame only. The data hold under 300,000 clones, with roughly 90% observed a single time. The specimen was PBMCs or T cells enriched from blood (not recorded which). These TCRs come from a man in his forties who had recovered from COVID-19.

The CDR3 coding sequence is TGTGCCAGCAGTCACCGGACTACTGATACGCAGTATTTT. It codes for CASSHRTTDTQYF. The genes are TRBV6-5 and TRBJ2-3; possibly TRBD2 for D (6 bases). V lost 5 bases and J lost 6, with 12 bases in between. Germline CDR1 reads MNHEY; CDR2 reads SVGAGI. This CDR3 has 13 amino acids.

The rearrangement links TRBV6-5 to TRBJ1-1; D remains ambiguous. The ends were cut back, 11 bases at V and 4 bases at J, with 20 bases in the middle. The CDR3 length is 14 residues. CDR1 and CDR2 from the germline V gene are MNHEY and SVGAGI. The CDR3 here is CAASFLGAATEAFF. In nucleotides, the CDR3 is TGTGCCGCCTCCTTCTTGGGAGCGGCCACTGAAGCTTTCTTT.

The V gene is TRBV9, the J gene TRBJ2-3; 8 nucleotides align to TRBD2. The germline V gene encodes CDR1 SGDLS and CDR2 YYNGEE. The CDR3 has 16 residues. The trim removed 0 bases at V and 5 bases at J, leaving 8 bases unmatched. CDR3 in DNA: TGTGCCAGCAGCGTAGCGGACGGGAGGGTGGGAGATACGCAGTATTTT. Translating gives CASSVADGRVGDTQYF.

The chain uses TRBV19 and TRBJ1-2; 10 bases agree with TRBD1. Germline V gives CDR1 LNHDA, CDR2 SQIVND (reference sequence). This CDR3 is built from 16 residues. Trimming cost V 6 bases and J 3 bases; bases outside gene matches: 10. The CDR3 region has the DNA TGTGCCAGTAGAGACTCCGGGACAGGGGTCTACTATGGCTACACCTTC. This encodes CASRDSGTGVYYGYTF.

J is TRBJ1-4 and V is TRBV5-1, with D unresolved. V lost 2 bases to trimming and J lost 1 base, with 12 bases between them. The V gene's germline CDR1 is SGHRS and CDR2 YFSETQ. The CDR3 has 16 amino acids. CDR3 region: CASSFVGGRTNEKLFF. The CDR3 DNA reads TGCGCCAGCAGCTTCGTAGGAGGGAGAACTAATGAAAAACTGTTTTTT.

This chain uses TRBV9 with TRBJ2-1; 8 nucleotides match TRBD2. The junction had 5 bases not matched to a gene; V was cut back by 3 bases and J by 0 bases. The CDR3 covers 16 residues. CDR1 and CDR2 from the germline V gene are SGDLS and YYNGEE. The CDR3 DNA sequence: TGTGCCAGCAGCGCACATACTAGCGGCTCCTACAATGAGCAGTTCTTC. It specifies CASSAHTSGSYNEQFF.

The J gene is TRBJ2-6, the V gene TRBV9; D gene uncertain. Germline-derived CDR1 and CDR2 are SGDLS and YYNGEE. The ends were cut back, 4 bases at V and 1 base at J, with 9 bases in the middle. The CDR3 runs to 15 residues. The DNA for the CDR3 is TGTGCCAGCAGCAATAAGCGATCTGGGGCCAACGTCCTGACTTTC. This codes for CASSNKRSGANVLTF.

The rearrangement joins TRBV7-8 to TRBJ2-1, with 7 bases aligning to TRBD1. V lost 5 bases and J lost 6; bases outside the gene matches: 10. The germline V gene encodes CDR1 SGHVS and CDR2 FQNEAQ. The CDR3 runs 15 residues. CDR3 residues: CASSIDRTGGNEQFF. CDR3 nucleotide sequence: TGTGCCAGCAGCATCGACCGGACAGGCGGCAATGAGCAGTTCTTC.

J is TRBJ2-7 and V is TRBV19, with TRBD2 matching over 8 bases. With 5 bases clipped from V and 2 bases from J, the junction kept 8 bases outside the gene matches. The CDR3 consists of 15 residues. Germline V gene data show CDR1 as LNHDA and CDR2 as SQIVND (reference sequence). This CDR3 reads CASSEQAGAAYEQYF. Here the CDR3 DNA reads TGTGCCAGTAGTGAGCAAGCGGGGGCCGCCTACGAGCAGTACTTC.

The rearrangement joins TRBV11-2 to TRBJ1-2; a possible D gene is TRBD1 (6 bases). The ends were cut back, 5 bases at V and 4 bases at J, with 11 bases in the middle. This CDR3 comprises 13 residues. Germline V gene data show CDR1 as SGHAT and CDR2 as FQNNGV. For the CDR3, the DNA is TGTGCCAGCAGCGCGACAGGCGTCTATGGCTACACCTTC. It translates to CASSATGVYGYTF.

The V call is TRBV28, the J call TRBJ1-6; D uncertain. The ends were cut back, 5 bases at V and 7 bases at J, with 18 bases in the middle. The CDR3 has 16 residues. In germline, CDR1 is MDHEN, CDR2 SYDVKM. This chain's CDR3 is CASSHVFTNSNSPLHF. For the CDR3, the DNA is TGTGCCAGCAGTCACGTTTTTACTAATTCGAATTCACCCCTCCACTTT.

This clone was detected a few times. This chain joins TRBV4-1 and TRBJ2-7, with D tentatively TRBD2 (6 bases). Germline CDR1 and CDR2: MGHRA and YSYEKL. The CDR3 totals 15 residues. V lost 1 base, J lost 4 bases, and 14 bases lay in between. CDR3 residues: CASSQGPGERYEQYF. DNA for the CDR3: TGCGCCAGCAGCCAAGGGCCGGGAGAGAGGTACGAGCAGTACTTC.

Here the CDR3 DNA reads TGTGCCAGCAGCAAGAGAACAAGGGGCGACTCCTACGAGCAGTACTTC. Encoded protein: CASSKRTRGDSYEQYF. The V call is TRBV21-1, the J call TRBJ2-7; the table's D gene call, TRBD1, was not cross checked with the DNA. TRBV21-1 is annotated as a pseudogene. CDR3 length equals 16 residues.

The chain joins TRBV21-1 to TRBJ2-5; the D segment call TRBD2 is taken from the table without a DNA check. TRBV21-1 is a known pseudogene. The CDR3 sequence is 16 residues long. Here the CDR3 reads CASSHSDGGPRDDQYF. CDR3 DNA: TGTGCCAGCAGCCATTCGGACGGAGGGCCTCGGGATGACCAGTACTTC.

This chain uses TRBV4-1 with TRBJ2-5; 11 nucleotides agree with TRBD2. The CDR3 covers 19 residues. CDR1 and CDR2 (germline): MGHRA, YSYEKL. The V segment lost 4 bases and the J segment 0 bases; nucleotides outside the gene matches: 13. The CDR3 region has the DNA TGCGCCAGCAGCCCCATCGGTAGCGGGGGGGAAACATACCAAGAGACCCAGTACTTC. Protein: CASSPIGSGGETYQETQYF.

The CDR3 protein is CASSTRQGSDYGYTF. In DNA form, the CDR3 reads TGTGCCAGCAGCACCCGACAGGGTTCTGACTATGGCTACACCTTC. The chain employs TRBV7-9 and TRBJ1-2; 7 bases are shared with TRBD1. The CDR3 sequence is 15 residues long. CDR1 is SEHNR, CDR2 FQNEAQ, per germline (reference sequence). V trimming: 5 bases; J trimming: 3 bases; junction bases outside the gene matches: 9.

The V gene is TRBV28, the J gene TRBJ1-1, with D possibly matching TRBD1 (6 bases). Per the germline V gene, CDR1 is MDHEN and CDR2 is SYDVKM. The V and J ends lost 0 bases and 3 bases respectively, with 11 bases between them. This CDR3 is built from 15 residues. The CDR3 bases are TGTGCCAGCAGTTTATGGCGACAGGCGGACACTGAAGCTTTCTTT. It encodes CASSLWRQADTEAFF.

The rearrangement links TRBV11-2 to TRBJ1-6, with 8 positions matching TRBD1. After removal of 6 bases from V and 8 bases from J, the junction contained 6 bases not matched to a gene. The CDR3 is 14 amino acids. The germline gives CDR1 SGHAT, CDR2 FQNNGV. In DNA form, the CDR3 reads TGTGCCAGCAGACGGGACAGGTTCGATTCACCCCTCCACTTT. It codes for CASRRDRFDSPLHF.

The chain joins TRBV24-1 to TRBJ1-5; perhaps TRBD1 as D (5 bases). CDR1 and CDR2 (germline): KGHDR, SFDVKD. V was shortened by 3 bases and J by 3 bases, with 11 bases between the two germline ends. CDR3 size: 15 residues. CDR3: CATSDGRTPNQPQHF. The DNA for the CDR3 is TGTGCCACCAGTGATGGGCGGACACCCAATCAGCCCCAGCATTTT.

The chain combines TRBV5-1 with TRBJ1-2; 10 bases match TRBD1. The CDR3 has 14 residues. Trimming removed 3 bases from V and 4 bases from J; junction bases left unmatched: 3. The germline CDR1 and CDR2 sequences are SGHRS and YFSETQ. This CDR3 reads CASSSTGGGYGYTF. The CDR3 DNA is TGCGCCAGCAGCTCGACAGGGGGCGGCTATGGCTACACCTTC.

This clone was recorded once. The chain carries TRBV7-9 and TRBJ1-2; no reliable D call. V was cut by 4 bases and J by 8 bases, with 11 bases left in between. The CDR3 extends over 12 amino acids. Germline CDR1 and CDR2: SEHNR and FQNEAQ (reference sequence). CDR3 amino acids: CASSWTGVGYTF. In DNA form, the CDR3 reads TGTGCCAGCAGCTGGACTGGGGTAGGCTACACCTTC.

V gene TRBV27 combines with J gene TRBJ1-5; no firm D call. From germline, CDR1 is MNHEY and CDR2 SMNVEV (reference sequence). The germline V and J ends were trimmed by 6 bases and 1 base, with 16 bases remaining between them. The CDR3 totals 16 residues. As DNA, the CDR3 is TGTGCCAGCAGGCCTATAGGAATGCGGAGCAATCAGCCCCAGCATTTT. Residues: CASRPIGMRSNQPQHF.

The chain couples TRBV9 to TRBJ2-3; the match to TRBD2 covers 9 bases. Germline loops: CDR1 SGDLS, CDR2 YYNGEE. The CDR3 sequence is 16 residues long. The V gene end was trimmed by 0 bases and the J gene end by 8 bases; junction bases not matched to a gene: 10. The CDR3 loop is CASSVGLAGGLGTQYF. The DNA of the CDR3 is TGTGCCAGCAGCGTAGGACTCGCGGGGGGGCTCGGTACGCAGTATTTT.

This clone appeared a single time. This chain uses TRBV7-3 with TRBJ2-5; TRBD2 agrees at 8 bases. J gave up 5 bases and V 0 bases, and 5 bases lay outside the gene matches. This CDR3 comprises 15 residues. Germline V gene sequence: CDR1 SGHTA, CDR2 FQGTGA. CDR3 sequence: CASSLTLAGRETQYF. For the CDR3, the DNA is TGTGCCAGCAGCTTAACGCTAGCGGGCCGGGAGACCCAGTACTTC.

V is TRBV9 and J is TRBJ1-1, with D unclear. V was trimmed by 0 bases and J by 0 bases, leaving 9 bases between them. Per the germline V gene, CDR1 is SGDLS and CDR2 is YYNGEE. The CDR3 totals 15 residues. The CDR3, as DNA: TGTGCCAGCAGCGTAGATCCAGGATTGAACACTGAAGCTTTCTTT. Translation gives CASSVDPGLNTEAFF.

This clone was seen ten or more times. The chain uses TRBV11-2 and TRBJ2-5, with D possibly TRBD1 on 5 matching bases. The CDR3 is 13 amino acids. V lost 0 bases and J 5 bases, leaving 7 bases between the germline ends. In germline, CDR1 is SGHAT, CDR2 FQNNGV. The CDR3: CASSLDRDETQYF. The CDR3 nucleotides read TGTGCCAGCAGCTTAGACAGGGATGAGACCCAGTACTTC.